This is a list of T cell receptor beta chains from one sample in a study of blood T cell repertoires in COVID-19. Here immunoSEQ multiplex PCR was the method, and the copy in TCRdb shows in-frame clones only, minus some. The sample contains about 250,000 clones, 86% of which appear only once. Material for sequencing was peripheral blood. These receptors came from a woman at least 80 years old with COVID-19, enrolled during active disease. The conserved cysteine and the conserved F or W are not part of the CDR3 here.

v_call,j_call,cdr3_aa
TRBV10-3,TRBJ1-3,AIMAGGSGNTIY
TRBV7-9,TRBJ2-2,ASSQSGTGELF
TRBV5-3,TRBJ1-5,ARSFRQGNQPQH
TRBV7-2,TRBJ2-7,ASSSYEQGASYEQY
TRBV28,TRBJ1-2,ASTTLTPDRTRYGYT
TRBV30,TRBJ2-7,AWSVPGLTYEQY
TRBV5-8,TRBJ2-3,ASRTQGVTDTQY
TRBV10-3,TRBJ1-1,ATTRRDRGFTEAF
TRBV28,TRBJ1-2,ASSLRDSPGYT
TRBV7-3,TRBJ1-2,ASSSNTGGVEGMVGYT
TRBV10-3,TRBJ1-3,AISDPVRSGNTIY
TRBV3-1/TRBV3-2,TRBJ1-1,ASSQGGQGWEAF
TRBV7-3,TRBJ1-1,ASSLEGTGRGVA
TRBV6-2/TRBV6-3,TRBJ2-7,ASSRTSDSYEQY
TRBV9,TRBJ1-3,ASSTDPGGYGNTIY
TRBV6-5,TRBJ1-3,ASRQDPNTIY
TRBV18,TRBJ2-3,ASSLDNTDTQY
TRBV20-1,TRBJ2-5,SVWTRETQY
TRBV5-5,TRBJ2-3,ASSLDASGGGDTQY
TRBV9,TRBJ1-4,ASSAGTGVNEKLF
TRBV19,TRBJ1-3,ATRDSSGNTIY
TRBV10-3,TRBJ2-2,AVLAGGAGELF
TRBV19,TRBJ1-5,ASSETGEDQPQH
TRBV6-1,TRBJ2-2,ASSDLRDRGTGELF
TRBV23-1,TRBJ2-3,ASSRQGLRSDTQY
TRBV5-4,TRBJ1-1,ASSSQGPEAF
TRBV28,TRBJ1-5,ASSLRRGAQPQH
TRBV2,TRBJ2-3,ASSEGWAGYTDTQY
TRBV20-1,TRBJ2-5,SARALETQY
TRBV6-2/TRBV6-3,TRBJ1-6,ASSHWANILH
TRBV6-6,TRBJ2-1,ASSPQRGAGVNEQF
TRBV28,TRBJ2-7,ASSRGQPGGYEQY
TRBV11-3,TRBJ1-5,ASSLTTTGTGEGEPQH
TRBV5-5,TRBJ2-7,ASSFTGGSTYEQY
TRBV19,TRBJ2-7,ASSIGQGYEQY
TRBV28,TRBJ2-2,ASTVGGGGAFTGELF
TRBV10-3,TRBJ1-4,AISGGGTNEKLF
TRBV7-2,TRBJ2-5,ASSLAGLDQETQY
TRBV28,TRBJ1-4,ASSNGGGEKLF
TRBV7-9,TRBJ1-1,AGDTGTKNTEAF
TRBV5-1,TRBJ1-2,ASSPGQGEGYT
TRBV2,TRBJ1-4,ASSWVGTATNEKLF
TRBV9,TRBJ1-2,ASTQRGQGANYGYT
TRBV12-5,TRBJ1-2,ASGLDPTGLSYGYT
TRBV28,TRBJ1-2,ASSGLPGLPNRPNYGYT
TRBV7-2,TRBJ2-1,ASSPDRGNYNEQF
TRBV19,TRBJ1-5,ASSIGQGPNQPQH
TRBV30,TRBJ1-1,ARRAGFAEAF
TRBV6-1,TRBJ2-1,ASSEASGGAKNEQF
TRBV18,TRBJ1-5,ASSPGQGNQPQH
TRBV18,TRBJ1-2,ASSLRSGDGYT
TRBV7-2,TRBJ1-5,ASSRDRGFDQPQH
TRBV3-1/TRBV3-2,TRBJ2-5,ASSVQSGNQETQY